This entry describes one TCR beta chain. Its antigen is undetermined. The data derive from a study of cytomegalovirus exposure and HLA in healthy donors. PCR employed 60 Vbeta and 13 Jbeta primers. Using immunoSEQ multiplex PCR, the repertoire was profiled, and TCRdb retains in-frame clones only, with some absent. The sample yields about 190,000 clones, about four fifths seen once. Likely unrecorded immune exposures existed in these nominally healthy donors. General study points: Relative to equally common others, HLA-associated TCR beta chains showed greater clonal expansion in a later analysis.

With 0 bases removed from V and 2 bases from J, the gap between germline ends came to 10 bases. This CDR3 contains 15 residues. Germline assignment: CDR1 MNHEY and CDR2 SMNVEV (reference sequence). The receptor comes from a woman younger than 35 in good health and CMV-seronegative. The sample was PBMCs. The V gene is TRBV27, the J gene TRBJ1-1; D unclear. The CDR3 reads CASSLSRQTNTEAFF. CDR3 nucleotide sequence: TGTGCCAGCAGTTTATCGAGGCAGACCAACACTGAAGCTTTCTTT.